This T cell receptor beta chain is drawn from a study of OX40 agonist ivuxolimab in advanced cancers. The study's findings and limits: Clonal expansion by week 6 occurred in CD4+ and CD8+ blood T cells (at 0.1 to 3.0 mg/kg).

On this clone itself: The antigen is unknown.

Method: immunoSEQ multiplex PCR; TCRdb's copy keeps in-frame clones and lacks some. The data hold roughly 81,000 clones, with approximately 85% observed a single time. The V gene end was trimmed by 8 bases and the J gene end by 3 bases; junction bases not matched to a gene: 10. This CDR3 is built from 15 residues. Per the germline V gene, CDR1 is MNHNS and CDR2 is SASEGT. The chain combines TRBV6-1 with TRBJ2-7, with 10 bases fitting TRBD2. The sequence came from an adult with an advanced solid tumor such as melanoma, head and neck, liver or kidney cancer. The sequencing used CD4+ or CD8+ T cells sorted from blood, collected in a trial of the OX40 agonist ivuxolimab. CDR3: CASVRLAGLLYEQYF. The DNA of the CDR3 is TGTGCCAGCGTTAGACTAGCGGGCCTCCTCTACGAGCAGTACTTC.